This T cell receptor (beta chain) was recovered during a study of T cells in Graves' hyperthyroidism and ophthalmopathy. Template material for amplifying TCR beta CDR3 regions consisted of RNA transcripts. HTBI primers were used for first-round RT-PCR of the TCR CDR3. TCRdb itself ran the multiplex PCR reads through MiXCR, one entry per CDR3 protein. The sample consists of hundreds of thousands of distinct CDR3 sequences, roughly 14% of them appearing once. In its sample, this clonotype was seen many times. Germline CDR1 MGHRA, CDR2 YSYEKL. This CDR3 comprises 15 residues. The V end lost 0 bases, the J end lost 7 bases, and 16 bases lay between the germline ends.

The chain carries TRBV4-1 and TRBJ2-7; perhaps TRBD2 as D (7 bases). The source of this sequence is a woman aged 40 to 50 with Graves' ophthalmopathy. What was sequenced was blood. The CDR3: CASSQEPGGLGEQYF. The CDR3 DNA reads TGCGCCAGCAGCCAAGAACCGGGGGGCCTAGGGGAGCAGTACTTC.